Listed here are 30 T cell receptor beta chains from one sample, sequenced in a study of brain T cells in children with intractable seizures. Sequencing used immunoSEQ multiplex PCR; TCRdb keeps in-frame clones, though not all of them. The data contain 80,000 or so clones, 85% to 95% of them seen just once; the ten biggest clones take up more than 1.5%. The sequences come from peripheral blood, collected at surgery. The receptors stem from a boy in the first two years of life with tuberous sclerosis and intractable seizures.

The V and J genes are TRBV5-4 and TRBJ2-2; TRBD2 matches at 7 bases. Germline CDR1 SGHNT, CDR2 YYREEE (reference sequence). The CDR3 spans 16 residues. With 0 bases clipped from V and 1 base from J, the junction kept 3 bases outside the gene matches. In DNA form, the CDR3 reads TGTGCCAGCAGCTTGGTATCTAGCGGGAACACCGGGGAGCTGTTTTTT. Translating gives CASSLVSSGNTGELFF.

By sample fraction, this clone is medium-sized (0.01 to 0.1%). The same CDR3 arises from other DNA sequences in this sample as well. The genes are TRBV7-9 and TRBJ1-2; no firm D call. Germline V lookup: CDR1 SEHNR, CDR2 FQNEAQ (reference sequence). The CDR3 contains 14 residues. Trimming left V 5 bases short and J 2 bases short, with 12 bases between. The CDR3, as DNA: TGTGCCAGCAGCCCTGGGCGTGGGAACTATGGCTACACCTTC. Translation: CASSPGRGNYGYTF. Filled out from reference TRBV7-9 and TRBJ1-2, the complete variable domain reads DTGVSQNPRHKITKRGQNVTFRCDPISEHNRLYWYRQTLGQGPEFLTYFQNEAQLEKSRLLSDRFSAERPKGSFSTLEIQRTEQGDSAMYLCASSPGRGNYGYTFGSGTRLTVV.

V and J are TRBV27 and TRBJ2-7; D is ambiguous. Trimming took off 4 bases at V and 2 bases at J, with 18 bases between the two ends. Per the germline V gene, CDR1 is MNHEY and CDR2 is SMNVEV (reference sequence). The CDR3 is 16 amino acids. The CDR3 sequence is CASSSLPGEAAYEQYF. For the CDR3, the DNA is TGTGCCAGCAGTTCGCTACCGGGCGAGGCCGCCTACGAGCAGTACTTC.

The genes are TRBV24-1 and TRBJ1-2; 8 bases match TRBD1. The junction had 15 bases not matched to a gene; V was cut back by 4 bases and J by 3 bases. The CDR3 is 18 residues long. Germline V gene data show CDR1 as KGHDR and CDR2 as SFDVKD. The CDR3 nucleotides are TGTGCCACCAGTGACACGACCCGGACAGGGCAGGGGGACTATGGCTACACCTTC. Translating it yields CATSDTTRTGQGDYGYTF.

The chain joins TRBV6-5 to TRBJ2-1, with TRBD1 identical over 8 bases. The CDR3 has 14 residues. Germline V gene lookup returns CDR1 MNHEY and CDR2 SVGAGI. Unmatched junction bases numbered 2, after V lost 0 bases and J lost 7 bases. CDR3 in DNA: TGTGCCAGCAGTTACTCCCGGACAGGGAATGAGCAGTTCTTC. Amino acids: CASSYSRTGNEQFF.

This chain links TRBV9 with TRBJ2-5; tentatively, D is TRBD1 (6 bases). The CDR3 extends over 14 amino acids. Germline V gene data show CDR1 as SGDLS and CDR2 as YYNGEE. Trimming took 4 bases from V and 5 from J, leaving 15 bases between them. CDR3 sequence (DNA): TGTGCCAGCAGCCTCAGGGGACGAACCGAGACCCAGTACTTC. It specifies CASSLRGRTETQYF.

This clone was picked up one time. The chain has TRBV27 and TRBJ2-7, with D tentatively TRBD2 (6 bases). Trimming removed 4 bases at V and 2 bases at J, with 12 bases between. This CDR3 spans 14 amino acids. Germline loops: CDR1 MNHEY, CDR2 SMNVEV (reference sequence). The CDR3 spells CASSYGTGAYEQYF. The CDR3, as DNA: TGTGCCAGCAGTTACGGGACTGGAGCCTACGAGCAGTACTTC.

The rearrangement joins TRBV29-1 to TRBJ2-2; TRBD2 matches at 16 bases. Germline V gene lookup returns CDR1 SQVTM and CDR2 ANQGSEA. This CDR3 is built from 16 residues. The V segment lost 3 bases and the J segment 4 bases; nucleotides outside the gene matches: 2. The CDR3, as DNA: TGCAGCGTTGAGGGACTAGCGGGAGGGCCCACCGGGGAGCTGTTTTTT. Translation gives CSVEGLAGGPTGELFF.

V gene TRBV7-9 combines with J gene TRBJ2-7; D uncertain. Per germline, CDR1 SEHNR and CDR2 FQNEAQ (reference sequence). V lost 3 bases and J lost 2, with 11 bases in between. This CDR3 has 14 amino acids. The chain's CDR3 is CASSFGRITYEQYF. The CDR3, as DNA: TGTGCCAGCAGCTTTGGGCGAATTACCTACGAGCAGTACTTC. The variable domain in full, with the rest retrieved from reference TRBV7-9 and TRBJ2-7, is DTGVSQNPRHKITKRGQNVTFRCDPISEHNRLYWYRQTLGQGPEFLTYFQNEAQLEKSRLLSDRFSAERPKGSFSTLEIQRTEQGDSAMYLCASSFGRITYEQYFGPGTRLTVT.

The chain combines TRBV10-3 with TRBJ2-7; 7 positions agree with TRBD1. The CDR3 is made up of 15 amino acids. From germline, CDR1 is ENHRY and CDR2 SYGVKD. The J segment lost 0 bases and the V segment lost 6 bases, leaving 8 bases of the junction unmatched. The CDR3 nucleotides read TGTGCCATCAGCCTGGGACAGAAACTCTCCTACGAGCAGTACTTC. Translating it yields CAISLGQKLSYEQYF.

The rearrangement uses TRBV5-5 and TRBJ1-2, with D uncertain. V was trimmed by 0 bases and J by 5 bases, leaving 5 bases between them. Looked up from germline, CDR1 is SGHKS and CDR2 is YYEKEE (reference sequence). CDR3 size: 12 residues. CDR3 loop: CASSLANYGYTF. The DNA for the CDR3 is TGTGCCAGCAGCTTGGCCAATTATGGCTACACCTTC.

This chain's CDR3 is CAWSRLAGATDTQYF. The CDR3 nucleotides read TGTGCCTGGAGTAGGCTAGCGGGGGCCACAGATACGCAGTATTTT. The chain combines TRBV30 with TRBJ2-3, with TRBD2 identical over 10 bases. Germline values: CDR1 GTSNPN, CDR2 SVGIG (reference sequence). This CDR3 spans 15 amino acids. With V trimmed by 2 bases and J by 2 bases, 4 bases remained unmatched.

The V call is TRBV29-1, the J call TRBJ2-3; D remains ambiguous. V shed 5 bases and J shed 4 bases, with 7 bases lying between them. Germline V gene data show CDR1 as SQVTM and CDR2 as ANQGSEA. This CDR3 is 11 amino acids long. CDR3 loop: CSVSPSDTQYF. CDR3 DNA: TGCAGCGTTTCCCCATCAGATACGCAGTATTTT.

V and J are TRBV29-1 and TRBJ2-5; 8 bases match TRBD1. Looked up from germline, CDR1 is SQVTM and CDR2 is ANQGSEA. The CDR3 loop spans 16 amino acids. V was clipped by 0 bases and J by 2 bases; unmatched bases: 8. This CDR3 is CSVEDGQGGCQETQYF. The CDR3 DNA sequence: TGCAGCGTTGAAGACGGACAGGGAGGTTGTCAAGAGACCCAGTACTTC.

In the case of this clone: The junction does not match germline at one end; this may be a read error. The chain employs TRBV3-1 (or the pseudogene TRBV3-2) and TRBJ2-7, with a weak D call TRBD2 (5 bases). CDR3 length: 11 amino acids. Germline CDR1 is LGHDT and CDR2 is YNNKEL (reference sequence). CDR3 DNA: TGTGCCAGCAGCCAAGGGACTGTACGTACCTTC. Its protein is CASSQGTVRTF.

This chain connects TRBV3-1 (or the pseudogene TRBV3-2) to TRBJ2-3; 7 bases map to TRBD2. CDR3 length: 16 residues. Germline V gene data show CDR1 as LGHDT and CDR2 as YNNKEL (reference sequence). V lost 0 bases to trimming and J lost 7 bases; unmatched junction nucleotides: 10. DNA of the CDR3: TGTGCCAGCAGCCAAGATGCCACTAGCGTTTCGAATACGCAGTATTTT. Protein sequence: CASSQDATSVSNTQYF.

The V call is TRBV28, the J call TRBJ2-2, with 9 bases fitting TRBD1. The CDR3 is made up of 17 amino acids. Per germline, CDR1 MDHEN and CDR2 SYDVKM. J lost 4 bases, V lost 2 bases, and 8 bases had no gene match. CDR3 sequence: CASSLGFGTGSTGELFF. In DNA, the CDR3 is TGTGCCAGCAGTTTAGGGTTTGGGACAGGGAGCACCGGGGAGCTGTTTTTT.

The V gene is TRBV24-1, the J gene TRBJ1-2, with D unclear. CDR3 length: 14 residues. Germline V gene lookup returns CDR1 KGHDR and CDR2 SFDVKD. The ends were cut back, 4 bases at V and 3 bases at J, with 11 bases in the middle. The CDR3 nucleotides are TGTGCCACCAGTGACCTTTCTTGGGACTATGGCTACACCTTC. It is translated as CATSDLSWDYGYTF.

This clone was detected only a few times. The chain recombines TRBV10-3 with TRBJ1-2; D not resolved. Germline V gene lookup returns CDR1 ENHRY and CDR2 SYGVKD. CDR3 length: 9 amino acids. V lost 8 bases to trimming and J lost 6 bases, with 4 bases between them. Here the CDR3 reads CAIGHGYTF. CDR3 nucleotide sequence: TGTGCCATCGGTCATGGCTACACCTTC.

The chain has TRBV19 and TRBJ1-6; 10 bases match TRBD1. Germline CDR1 is LNHDA and CDR2 is SQIVND (reference sequence). V shed 6 bases, J shed 9 bases, and the junction held 5 bases outside the gene matches. This CDR3 spans 14 amino acids. CDR3 in amino acids: CASSRGQGVSPLHF. In DNA, the CDR3 is TGTGCCAGTAGCCGCGGACAGGGGGTTTCACCCCTCCACTTT. The whole variable domain, filled in from reference TRBV19 and TRBJ1-6, reads DGGITQSPKYLFRKEGQNVTLSCEQNLNHDAMYWYRQDPGQGLRLIYYSQIVNDFQKGDIAEGYSVSREKKESFPLTVTSAQKNPTAFYLCASSRGQGVSPLHFGNGTRLTVT.

Only one count was recorded for this clone. This sequence joins TRBV19 and TRBJ2-2; 9 bases agree with TRBD1. The CDR3 contains 11 residues. Germline CDR1 reads LNHDA; CDR2 reads SQIVND (reference sequence). V lost 6 bases to trimming and J lost 14 bases; unmatched junction nucleotides: 4. The CDR3 protein is CASRTGQGLFF. The CDR3 DNA reads as TGTGCCAGTAGGACGGGACAGGGACTGTTTTTT.

The genes are TRBV30 and TRBJ1-1, with TRBD1 matching 7 bases. The CDR3 totals 12 residues. Germline V gives CDR1 GTSNPN, CDR2 SVGIG (reference sequence). This CDR3 reads CAAMGQGGDTFF. The CDR3 DNA reads as TGTGCAGCGATGGGTCAGGGGGGTGATACTTTCTTT.

The chain couples TRBV28 to TRBJ2-3, with a weak D call TRBD2 (6 bases). CDR3 size: 15 residues. From germline, CDR1 is MDHEN and CDR2 SYDVKM. Trimming took off 2 bases at V and 6 bases at J, with 15 bases between the two ends. Here the CDR3 DNA reads TGTGCCAGCAGTTTACAGCGGAGGGCCATCGATACGCAGTATTTT. Protein: CASSLQRRAIDTQYF.

V usage is TRBV24-1 and J usage is TRBJ2-5; D unclear. The CDR3 totals 13 residues. Germline-derived CDR1 and CDR2 are KGHDR and SFDVKD. The V gene lost 5 bases and the J gene lost 3 bases, with 9 bases spanning the gap. The CDR3 DNA follows: TGTGCCACCAGTGGCACCCAAAAAGAGACCCAGTACTTC. Translated: CATSGTQKETQYF.

The chain is built from TRBV2 and TRBJ2-3; 7 nucleotides agree with TRBD2. From germline, CDR1 is SNHLY and CDR2 FYNNEI. The J segment lost 0 bases and the V segment lost 0 bases, leaving 6 bases of the junction unmatched. This CDR3 region has 17 residues. CDR3 sequence reads: CASSEAGGDLSTDTQYF. The CDR3 DNA is TGTGCCAGCAGTGAAGCGGGGGGGGACCTTAGCACAGATACGCAGTATTTT.

The chain joins TRBV6-5 to TRBJ1-6, with D possibly TRBD1 on 5 matching bases. V lost 2 bases and J 0 bases, leaving 5 bases between the germline ends. This CDR3 has 15 amino acids. The germline V gene has CDR1 MNHEY and CDR2 SVGAGI. The CDR3 reads CASSYDSSYNSPLHF. The CDR3 region has the DNA TGTGCCAGCAGTTACGACAGCTCCTATAATTCACCCCTCCACTTT.

The chain carries TRBV5-1 and TRBJ1-6, with TRBD1 matching over 10 bases. J gave up 10 bases and V 3 bases, and 10 bases lay outside the gene matches. Per germline, CDR1 SGHRS and CDR2 YFSETQ. The CDR3 totals 16 residues. DNA for the CDR3: TGCGCCAGCAGCTACGGGACAGGGGAGAGAAGGTCACCCCTCCACTTT. Amino acids: CASSYGTGERRSPLHF.

The chain links TRBV11-2 to TRBJ1-1; D may be TRBD1 (5 bases). The V end was cut by 2 bases, the J end by 1 base, with 11 bases between. This CDR3 contains 15 residues. Germline CDR1 reads SGHAT; CDR2 reads FQNNGV. As DNA, the CDR3 is TGTGCCAGCAGCTTACGCAGGGCAAGGAACACTGAAGCTTTCTTT. Translated, it gives CASSLRRARNTEAFF.

The rearrangement joins TRBV10-3 to TRBJ1-3, with 12 positions matching TRBD1. V was pared by 6 bases and J by 6 bases, with 12 bases of the junction left unmatched. Germline loops: CDR1 ENHRY, CDR2 SYGVKD. The length of the CDR3 is 17 residues. CDR3 nucleotide sequence: TGTGCCATCAGGGGCGACCGGGACAGGGGGCAGGAAAACACCATATATTTT. The encoded protein is CAIRGDRDRGQENTIYF.

This clone was seen a single time. J is TRBJ2-7 and V is TRBV11-2; tentative D call: TRBD2 (6 bases). This CDR3 has 17 amino acids. The V gene lost 3 bases and the J gene lost 0 bases, with 18 bases spanning the gap. Germline assignment: CDR1 SGHAT and CDR2 FQNNGV. CDR3 nucleotide sequence: TGTGCCAGCAGCTTCCGCCCCTCGAGCGGGCCCTCCTACGAGCAGTACTTC. This encodes CASSFRPSSGPSYEQYF.